One and the same sample provided the 8 T cell receptor beta chains below, sequenced in a study of early T cells in non-severe SARS-CoV-2 infection. In TCRdb, the 5' RACE reads were re-called with MiXCR into one record per CDR3 protein. The sample yields fewer than 100,000 distinct CDR3 sequences, over 5% seen once. Sequenced input: whole blood. The receptors come from an adult who was a healthcare worker with PCR-confirmed SARS-CoV-2 infection or an uninfected control (not recorded which).

Ten or more counts support this clonotype. This rearrangement joins TRBV27 to TRBJ2-7; 9 bases are shared with TRBD2. Germline V gives CDR1 MNHEY, CDR2 SMNVEV (reference sequence). This CDR3 has 14 residues. The V segment lost 10 bases and the J segment 1 base; nucleotides outside the gene matches: 8. The CDR3 is CATSGTSTSYEQYF. The CDR3 DNA is TGTGCCACCTCCGGGACTAGCACATCCTACGAGCAGTACTTC.

In this sample, this clonotype turned up a few times. The chain employs TRBV7-2 and TRBJ1-5, with D uncertain. The CDR3 consists of 15 residues. The V end lost 5 bases, the J end lost 0 bases, and 11 bases lay between the germline ends. The germline V gene encodes CDR1 SGHTA and CDR2 FQGNSA. The CDR3 coding sequence is TGTGCCAGCAGCCCGCGCGGATATAGCAATCAGCCCCAGCATTTT. Amino acid sequence: CASSPRGYSNQPQHF.

The chain combines TRBV27 with TRBJ1-6; unclear D gene. Germline-derived CDR1 and CDR2 are MNHEY and SMNVEV (reference sequence). V dropped 5 bases and J dropped 10 bases, with 15 bases sitting between them. CDR3 size: 14 residues. CDR3: CASSQKLESSPLHF. In DNA form, the CDR3 reads TGTGCCAGCAGTCAAAAACTAGAGTCGTCACCCCTCCACTTT.

The chain links TRBV20-1 to TRBJ2-3, with no clear D. Germline CDR1 is DFQATT and CDR2 is SNEGSKA (reference sequence). With 1 base removed from V and 0 bases from J, the gap between germline ends came to 14 bases. CDR3 length: 16 amino acids. The CDR3 is CSARGGPSQSTDTQYF. The CDR3 nucleotides read TGCAGTGCTAGAGGGGGTCCCAGTCAAAGCACAGATACGCAGTATTTT.

In this sample, this clonotype turned up many times. CDR3 residues: CSVGEGGNQPQHF. The CDR3 nucleotides are TGCAGCGTTGGAGAAGGAGGCAATCAGCCCCAGCATTTT. The J gene is TRBJ1-5, the V gene TRBV29-1; no clear D. Germline V gene data show CDR1 as SQVTM and CDR2 as ANQGSEA. Deletions cut 4 bases from V and 2 bases from J, with 9 bases between. The CDR3 is made up of 13 amino acids.

This clonotype occurred many times. The chain joins TRBV2 to TRBJ1-1; no firm D call. V lost 3 bases to trimming and J lost 11 bases, with 13 bases between them. Germline V gene data show CDR1 as SNHLY and CDR2 as FYNNEI. The CDR3 loop spans 12 amino acids. In DNA, the CDR3 is TGTGCCAGCAGTGAGGGCTCGCGGGCGGCTTTCTTT. It encodes CASSEGSRAAFF.

CDR3: CSAGRDRGYEQYF. In DNA form, the CDR3 reads TGCAGTGCTGGCCGGGACAGGGGTTACGAGCAGTACTTC. The J gene is TRBJ2-7, the V gene TRBV20-1, with 10 bases aligning to TRBD1. V shed 5 bases, J shed 4 bases, and the junction held 5 bases outside the gene matches. This CDR3 has 13 amino acids. The germline V gene has CDR1 DFQATT and CDR2 SNEGSKA (reference sequence).

There are many counts of this clonotype. The rearrangement uses TRBV24-1 and TRBJ2-7, with a tentative D call TRBD2 (6 bases). Trimming took off 12 bases at V and 2 bases at J, with 19 bases between the two ends. The CDR3 consists of 14 residues. The germline V gene has CDR1 KGHDR and CDR2 SFDVKD. The DNA of the CDR3 is TGTGCCGCCCGCCGGCTAGCGCACACCTACGAGCAGTACTTC. The encoded protein is CAARRLAHTYEQYF.